The 24 T cell receptor beta chains below were found in one sample sequenced in a study of technical replicates of blood from a few donors. The data were produced by immunoSEQ multiplex PCR, yet TCRdb's version contains in-frame clones alone and is incomplete. The data contain around 50,000 clones, 90% to 95% of them singletons. Sequencing input: PBMCs. The receptors come from a human donor in good health. Some clones in this sample may be carry-over from other donors' samples.

The chain links TRBV7-8 to TRBJ2-5, with TRBD1 identical over 7 bases. After removal of 4 bases from V and 4 bases from J, the junction contained 6 bases not matched to a gene. This CDR3 comprises 14 residues. The germline gives CDR1 SGHVS, CDR2 FQNEAQ. For the CDR3, the DNA is TGTGCCAGCAGCTCCCGACAGGGTATAGAGACCCAGTACTTC. Amino acids: CASSSRQGIETQYF.

The J gene is TRBJ2-1, the V gene TRBV5-4, with TRBD2 matching 7 bases. CDR1 is SGHNT and CDR2 is YYREEE in the germline V gene (reference sequence). The ends lost 9 bases at V and 1 base at J; junction bases unmatched: 4. The CDR3 length is 13 residues. The CDR3 reads CATRRESYNEQFF. Written as DNA, the CDR3 is TGTGCCACCCGGCGGGAGTCCTACAATGAGCAGTTCTTC.

The chain couples TRBV19 to TRBJ1-1; no clear D. Trimming cost V 8 bases and J 0 bases, with 16 bases left between them. CDR3 size: 15 residues. Germline V gene sequence: CDR1 LNHDA, CDR2 SQIVND (reference sequence). The CDR3: CASSYSQNMNTEAFF. The CDR3, as DNA: TGTGCCAGTTCTTATTCTCAGAACATGAACACTGAAGCTTTCTTT.

The gene calls are TRBV5-1 and TRBJ1-5; 7 nucleotides line up with TRBD1. CDR1 and CDR2 (germline): SGHRS, YFSETQ. The ends lost 4 bases at V and 3 bases at J; junction bases unmatched: 4. The CDR3 length is 14 residues. The CDR3 nucleotides are TGCGCCAGCAGCCCCGGGACAGCCAATCAGCCCCAGCATTTT. The encoded protein is CASSPGTANQPQHF.

V is TRBV4-3 and J is TRBJ1-2, with D hard to call. The CDR3 consists of 15 residues. From germline, CDR1 is LGHNA and CDR2 YSLEER. V gave up 3 bases and J gave up 0 bases, with 11 bases separating them. The DNA for the CDR3 is TGCGCCAGCAGCCAGTCCGACATACCTAACTATGGCTACACCTTC. Translated: CASSQSDIPNYGYTF.

The chain uses TRBV19 and TRBJ1-2; the D gene is possibly TRBD1 (5 bases). Trimming removed 10 bases from V and 5 bases from J, with 14 bases in between. The CDR3 length is 12 residues. CDR1 LNHDA and CDR2 SQIVND come from the germline V gene (reference sequence). The CDR3 DNA sequence: TGTGCCACCCAGACAGATATGTATGGCTACACCTTC. As protein: CATQTDMYGYTF.

The V and J genes are TRBV4-2 and TRBJ2-7, with a weak D call TRBD1 (5 bases). There are 16 residues in the CDR3. Trimming shortened V by 0 bases and J by 1 base, and 13 bases separated the two germline ends. Germline CDR1 LGHNA, CDR2 YNFKEQ. The DNA for the CDR3 is TGTGCCAGCAGCCAAGATCAGGGTGACCATTCCTACGAGCAGTACTTC. It encodes CASSQDQGDHSYEQYF.

The chain has TRBV4-1 and TRBJ2-3; 9 bases map to TRBD2. The junction had 7 bases not matched to a gene; V was cut back by 4 bases and J by 2 bases. This CDR3 comprises 16 residues. Germline lookup yields CDR1 MGHRA and CDR2 YSYEKL. CDR3 sequence reads: CASSRPSGESTDTQYF. CDR3 in DNA: TGCGCCAGCAGCCGCCCTAGCGGGGAATCCACAGATACGCAGTATTTT.

Within the sample, this clone is medium-sized. Additional DNA sequences in this sample encode the identical CDR3. V gene TRBV5-1 combines with J gene TRBJ2-1, with 10 bases identical to TRBD2. V shed 3 bases and J 4 bases; nucleotides not matched to a gene: 1. Germline values: CDR1 SGHRS, CDR2 YFSETQ. This CDR3 region has 14 residues. CDR3 DNA: TGCGCCAGCAGCTCTAGCGGGGGATACAATGAGCAGTTCTTC. Protein product: CASSSSGGYNEQFF.

The chain joins TRBV4-1 to TRBJ2-7; 8 bases agree with TRBD1. Germline trimming cut 3 bases from V and 6 bases from J; bases unmatched to any gene: 10. Looked up from germline, CDR1 is MGHRA and CDR2 is YSYEKL. The length of the CDR3 is 15 residues. The CDR3 region has the DNA TGCGCCAGCAGCCATGCGCTCCAGGGGGCTCGCGAGCAGTACTTC. It yields the protein CASSHALQGAREQYF.

The chain combines TRBV28 with TRBJ1-2; the match to TRBD1 covers 10 bases. CDR1 is MDHEN, CDR2 SYDVKM, per germline. The CDR3 has 14 residues. V shed 6 bases and J 8 bases; nucleotides not matched to a gene: 9. The CDR3 region has the DNA TGTGCCAGCAGCTTTGACAGGGGGCCTGGCGGCTACACCTTC. Translated: CASSFDRGPGGYTF.

The chain couples TRBV4-1 to TRBJ2-3; 12 bases line up with TRBD1. Germline V CDR1 and CDR2: MGHRA, YSYEKL. Trimming cost V 2 bases and J 2 bases; bases outside gene matches: 17. The CDR3 is made up of 21 amino acids. The CDR3 sequence: CASSQRDRDRGLARNTDTQYF. As DNA, the CDR3 is TGCGCCAGCAGCCAAAGAGACCGGGACAGGGGGCTTGCGAGAAACACAGATACGCAGTATTTT.

The CDR3 bases are TGTGCCAGCAGCTTAGGTGGGACAGGGAGCTCTGGGGCCAACGTCCTGACTTTC. Translation gives CASSLGGTGSSGANVLTF. V and J are TRBV11-3 and TRBJ2-6; TRBD1 matches 9 bases. CDR3 length: 18 amino acids. Germline V gene data show CDR1 as SGHNT and CDR2 as YENEEA. With V trimmed by 1 base and J by 0 bases, 4 bases remained unmatched. Using reference TRBV11-3 and TRBJ2-6 for the parts outside the CDR3, the full variable domain is EAGVVQSPRYKIIEKKQPVAFWCNPISGHNTLYWYLQNLGQGPELLIRYENEEAVDDSQLPKDRFSAERLKGVDSTLKIQPAELGDSAVYLCASSLGGTGSSGANVLTFGAGSRLTVL.

The rearrangement uses TRBV11-1 and TRBJ1-1; no definite D call. CDR3 length: 13 amino acids. The V gene lost 4 bases and the J gene lost 0 bases, with 6 bases spanning the gap. Germline V gene sequence: CDR1 SGHAT, CDR2 FQDESV (reference sequence). The CDR3 nucleotides are TGTGCCAGCAGCTCGAGCATGAACACTGAAGCTTTCTTT. Its protein is CASSSSMNTEAFF.

Only one count was recorded for this clone. This sequence joins TRBV7-2 and TRBJ2-1; D ambiguous. This CDR3 is 13 amino acids long. Trimming took 5 bases from V and 7 from J, leaving 12 bases between them. The germline V gene encodes CDR1 SGHTA and CDR2 FQGNSA. Here the CDR3 reads CASSRQLYNEQFF. The CDR3 region has the DNA TGTGCCAGCAGCAGACAACTCTATAATGAGCAGTTCTTC. The full variable domain, with the rest looked up from reference TRBV7-2 and TRBJ2-1, is GAGVSQSPSNKVTEKGKDVELRCDPISGHTALYWYRQSLGQGLEFLIYFQGNSAPDKSGLPSDRFSAERTGGSVSTLTIQRTQQEDSAVYLCASSRQLYNEQFFGPGTRLTVL.

This chain joins TRBV2 and TRBJ2-7; possibly TRBD1 for D (6 bases). The CDR3 runs to 13 residues. Trimming left V 8 bases short and J 3 bases short, with 14 bases between. The germline V gene has CDR1 SNHLY and CDR2 FYNNEI. CDR3 nucleotides: TGTGCCAGCCATTTGGGGGCCTTCTACGAGCAGTACTTC. This codes for CASHLGAFYEQYF. Combining the CDR3 with reference TRBV2 and TRBJ2-7 gives the whole variable domain EPEVTQTPSHQVTQMGQEVILRCVPISNHLYFYWYRQILGQKVEFLVSFYNNEISEKSEIFDDQFSVERPDGSNFTLKIRSTKLEDSAMYFCASHLGAFYEQYFGPGTRLTVT.

The chain uses TRBV4-1 and TRBJ2-3; a possible D gene is TRBD1 (6 bases). The CDR3 length is 15 residues. Germline V CDR1 and CDR2: MGHRA, YSYEKL. V lost 0 bases to trimming and J lost 2 bases, with 9 bases between them. The CDR3 spells CASSQDRGTTDTQYF. The CDR3 DNA sequence: TGCGCCAGCAGCCAAGATAGGGGGACCACAGATACGCAGTATTTT.

The V gene is TRBV28, the J gene TRBJ2-7; the D gene is possibly TRBD2 (5 bases). The V end lost 6 bases, the J end lost 2 bases, and 11 bases lay between the germline ends. The V gene's germline CDR1 is MDHEN and CDR2 SYDVKM. The CDR3 loop spans 13 amino acids. This CDR3 is CASSSPGTYEQYF. CDR3 nucleotide sequence: TGTGCCAGCAGCTCCCCGGGGACCTACGAGCAGTACTTC. The variable domain in full, with the rest retrieved from reference TRBV28 and TRBJ2-7, is DVKVTQSSRYLVKRTGEKVFLECVQDMDHENMFWYRQDPGLGLRLIYFSYDVKMKEKGDIPEGYSVSREKKERFSLILESASTNQTSMYLCASSSPGTYEQYFGPGTRLTVT.

The gene calls are TRBV6-6 and TRBJ2-3; TRBD2 agrees at 10 bases. Germline assignment: CDR1 MNHNY and CDR2 SVGAGI (reference sequence). The V gene end was trimmed by 4 bases and the J gene end by 7 bases; junction bases not matched to a gene: 8. The CDR3 is 15 residues long. CDR3 amino acids: CASSSTAGGPHTQYF. The CDR3 coding sequence is TGTGCCAGCAGTTCGACAGCGGGAGGGCCACATACGCAGTATTTT.

V and J are TRBV9 and TRBJ1-2; perhaps TRBD1 as D (6 bases). Between the trimmed V and J ends, which lost 4 bases and 1 base, there was a span of 17 bases. The CDR3 length is 16 residues. Germline CDR1 reads SGDLS; CDR2 reads YYNGEE. The chain's CDR3 is CASSSTSGGYNYGYTF. CDR3 in DNA: TGTGCCAGCAGCAGCACGAGCGGGGGCTATAACTATGGCTACACCTTC.

This chain uses TRBV6-6 with TRBJ2-1; D gene ambiguous. The CDR3 sequence is 13 residues long. The germline CDR1 and CDR2 sequences are MNHNY and SVGAGI (reference sequence). Trimming removed 5 bases at V and 4 bases at J, with 9 bases between. Written as DNA, the CDR3 is TGTGCCAGCAGTCAGGAAATTTACAATGAGCAGTTCTTC. This sequence encodes CASSQEIYNEQFF.

V is TRBV7-2 and J is TRBJ2-7; TRBD2 matches 9 bases. Germline V lookup: CDR1 SGHTA, CDR2 FQGNSA. Losses at the gene ends were 4 bases for V and 6 bases for J; bases not matched to a gene: 10. The CDR3 length is 15 residues. The CDR3 DNA reads as TGTGCCAGCAGCTCCCAGACTAGCGGCGGGTCCGAGCAGTACTTC. Translated: CASSSQTSGGSEQYF.

V and J are TRBV7-6 and TRBJ2-5, with TRBD2 matching 13 bases. Trimming took 3 bases from V and 0 from J; bases not matched to a gene: 10. Germline CDR1 and CDR2: SGHVS and FNYEAQ. CDR3 length equals 19 residues. The CDR3 protein is CASSLGLLAGGMYQETQYF. DNA for the CDR3: TGTGCCAGCAGCTTGGGTCTACTAGCGGGAGGGATGTACCAAGAGACCCAGTACTTC.

The V call is TRBV28, the J call TRBJ2-5; a weak D match, TRBD2 (5 bases). V dropped 4 bases and J dropped 7 bases, with 13 bases sitting between them. The germline CDR1 and CDR2 sequences are MDHEN and SYDVKM. CDR3 length: 13 residues. Here the CDR3 reads CASSSGTMGTQYF. The CDR3 nucleotides read TGTGCCAGCAGTTCGGGAACGATGGGGACCCAGTACTTC.